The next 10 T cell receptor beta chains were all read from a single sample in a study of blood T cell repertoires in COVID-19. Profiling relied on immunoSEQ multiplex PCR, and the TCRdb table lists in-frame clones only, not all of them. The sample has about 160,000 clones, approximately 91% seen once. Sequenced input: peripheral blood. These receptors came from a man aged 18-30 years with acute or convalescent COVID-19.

CDR3 in amino acids: CASSPASAGELFF. CDR3 sequence (DNA): TGCGCCAGCAGCCCCGCGTCCGCCGGGGAGCTGTTTTTT. V usage is TRBV5-1 and J usage is TRBJ2-2; D ambiguous. Germline lookup yields CDR1 SGHRS and CDR2 YFSETQ. CDR3 length: 13 residues. V was pared by 4 bases and J by 6 bases, with 10 bases between.

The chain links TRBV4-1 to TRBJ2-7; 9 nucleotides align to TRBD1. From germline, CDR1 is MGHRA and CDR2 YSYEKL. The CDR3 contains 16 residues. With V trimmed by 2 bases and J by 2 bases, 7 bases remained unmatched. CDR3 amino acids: CASSQRGTGSTYEQYF. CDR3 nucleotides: TGCGCCAGCAGCCAAAGAGGGACAGGGTCTACCTACGAGCAGTACTTC.

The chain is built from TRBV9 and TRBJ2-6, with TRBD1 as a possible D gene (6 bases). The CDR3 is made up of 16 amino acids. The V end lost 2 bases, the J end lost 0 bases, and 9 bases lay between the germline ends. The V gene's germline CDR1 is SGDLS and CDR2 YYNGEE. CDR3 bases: TGTGCCAGCAGCGTTACAGGGACCTCTGGGGCCAACGTCCTGACTTTC. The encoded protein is CASSVTGTSGANVLTF.

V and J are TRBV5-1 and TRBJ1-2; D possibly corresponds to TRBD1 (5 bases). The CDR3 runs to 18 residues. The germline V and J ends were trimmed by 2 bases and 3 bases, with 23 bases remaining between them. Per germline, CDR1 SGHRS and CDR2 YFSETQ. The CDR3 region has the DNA TGCGCCAGCAGCTTCAATATTCCCCCATCCAGGGAAGACTATGGCTACACCTTC. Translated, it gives CASSFNIPPSREDYGYTF.

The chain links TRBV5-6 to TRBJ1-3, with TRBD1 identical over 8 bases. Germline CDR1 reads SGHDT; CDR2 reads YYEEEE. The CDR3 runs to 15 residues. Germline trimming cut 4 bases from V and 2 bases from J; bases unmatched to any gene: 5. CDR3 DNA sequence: TGTGCCAGCAGCGCGACAGGGGAGCCTGGAAACACCATATATTTT. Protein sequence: CASSATGEPGNTIYF.

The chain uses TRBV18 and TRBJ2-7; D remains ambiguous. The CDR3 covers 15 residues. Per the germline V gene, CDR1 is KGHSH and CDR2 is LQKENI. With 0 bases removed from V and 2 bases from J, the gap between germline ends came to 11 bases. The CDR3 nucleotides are TGTGCCAGCTCACCACCGGGCAGTTTCACCTACGAGCAGTACTTC. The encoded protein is CASSPPGSFTYEQYF.

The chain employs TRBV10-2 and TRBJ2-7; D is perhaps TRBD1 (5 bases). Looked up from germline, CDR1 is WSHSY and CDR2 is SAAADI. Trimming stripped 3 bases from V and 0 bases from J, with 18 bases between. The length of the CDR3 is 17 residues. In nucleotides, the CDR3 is TGCGCCAGCAGTGAAATCTGGGTCAGGGAAAGCTCCTACGAGCAGTACTTC. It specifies CASSEIWVRESSYEQYF.

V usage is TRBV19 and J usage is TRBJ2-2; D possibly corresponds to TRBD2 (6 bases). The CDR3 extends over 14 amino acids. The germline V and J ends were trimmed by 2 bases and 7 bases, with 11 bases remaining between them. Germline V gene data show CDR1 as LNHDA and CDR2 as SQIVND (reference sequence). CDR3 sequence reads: CASSIIGSNGELFF. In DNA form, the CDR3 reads TGTGCCAGTAGTATAATCGGGAGTAACGGGGAGCTGTTTTTT.

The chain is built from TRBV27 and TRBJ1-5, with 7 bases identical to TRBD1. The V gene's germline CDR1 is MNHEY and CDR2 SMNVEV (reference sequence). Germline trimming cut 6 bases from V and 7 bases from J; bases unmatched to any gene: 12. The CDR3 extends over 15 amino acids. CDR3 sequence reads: CASSSKTGDQQPQHF. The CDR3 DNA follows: TGTGCCAGCAGCTCAAAAACAGGGGACCAGCAGCCCCAGCATTTT.

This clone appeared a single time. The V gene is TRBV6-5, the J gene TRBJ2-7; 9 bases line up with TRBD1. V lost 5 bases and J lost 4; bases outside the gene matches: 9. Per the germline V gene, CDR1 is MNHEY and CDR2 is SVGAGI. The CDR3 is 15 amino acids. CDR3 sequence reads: CASSPQGTGKYEQYF. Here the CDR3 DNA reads TGTGCCAGCAGTCCCCAGGGGACAGGGAAGTACGAGCAGTACTTC.